In its sample, the clone carrying this T cell receptor (beta chain) ranks as medium-sized (0.01 to 0.1%). These data are taken from a study of molecular identifiers for immune sequencing clone quantification. Each CDR3 protein is one row after TCRdb ran MiXCR on the PCR reads. The sample records 8,000 to 11,000 distinct CDR3 sequences, more than 15% being singletons. V shed 0 bases and J shed 2 bases, with 2 bases lying between them. Germline-derived CDR1 and CDR2 are SEHNR and FQNEAQ (reference sequence). This CDR3 region has 12 residues. The source is a human donor in good health. Some libraries in this study had Jurkat cell RNA spiked in. This chain joins TRBV7-9 and TRBJ2-7, with D uncertain. Sequences were obtained from naive CD8+ T cells from blood, with Jurkat cell RNA spiked in. Described subset: FACS-sorted CD8+CD4-CCR7+CD45RA+ naive T cells. The CDR3 protein is CASSLAAYEQYF. For the CDR3, the DNA is TGTGCCAGCAGCTTAGCTGCCTACGAGCAGTACTTC. The full variable domain, its missing parts supplied by reference TRBV7-9 and TRBJ2-7, is DTGVSQNPRHKITKRGQNVTFRCDPISEHNRLYWYRQTLGQGPEFLTYFQNEAQLEKSRLLSDRFSAERPKGSFSTLEIQRTEQGDSAMYLCASSLAAYEQYFGPGTRLTVT.